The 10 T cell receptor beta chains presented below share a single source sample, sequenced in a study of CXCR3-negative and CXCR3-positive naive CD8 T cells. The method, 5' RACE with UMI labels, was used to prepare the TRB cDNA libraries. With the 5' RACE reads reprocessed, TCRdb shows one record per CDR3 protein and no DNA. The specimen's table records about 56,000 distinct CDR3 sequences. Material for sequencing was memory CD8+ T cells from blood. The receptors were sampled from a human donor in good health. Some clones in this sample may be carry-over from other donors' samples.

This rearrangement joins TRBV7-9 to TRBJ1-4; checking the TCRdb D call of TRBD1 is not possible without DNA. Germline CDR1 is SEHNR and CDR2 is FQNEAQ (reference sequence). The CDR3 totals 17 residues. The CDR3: CASSPRAWGAANEKLFF.

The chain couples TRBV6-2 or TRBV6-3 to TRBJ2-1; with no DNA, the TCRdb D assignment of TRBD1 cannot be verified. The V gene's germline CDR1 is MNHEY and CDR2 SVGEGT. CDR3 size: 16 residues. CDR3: CASSPEDSFTYNEQFF.

The CDR3 is CSVPGNSYEQYF. This rearrangement joins TRBV29-1 to TRBJ2-7. The CDR3 is 12 amino acids. Germline lookup yields CDR1 SQVTM and CDR2 ANQGSEA.

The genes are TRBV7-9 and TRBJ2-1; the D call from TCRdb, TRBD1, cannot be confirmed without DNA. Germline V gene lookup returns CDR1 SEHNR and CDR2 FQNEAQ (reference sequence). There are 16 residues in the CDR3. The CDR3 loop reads CASSSTGAQDYNEQFF.

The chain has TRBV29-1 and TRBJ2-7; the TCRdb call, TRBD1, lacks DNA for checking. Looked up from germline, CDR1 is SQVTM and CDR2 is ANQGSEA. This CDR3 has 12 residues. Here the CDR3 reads CSVRGMSYEQYF.

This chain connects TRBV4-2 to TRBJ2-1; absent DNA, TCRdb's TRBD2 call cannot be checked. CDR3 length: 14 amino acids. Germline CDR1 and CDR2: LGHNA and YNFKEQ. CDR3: CASSQAGGVDEQFF.

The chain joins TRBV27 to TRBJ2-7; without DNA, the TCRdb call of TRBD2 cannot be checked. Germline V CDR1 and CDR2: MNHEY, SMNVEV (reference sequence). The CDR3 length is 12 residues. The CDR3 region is CASSLAGEEQYF.

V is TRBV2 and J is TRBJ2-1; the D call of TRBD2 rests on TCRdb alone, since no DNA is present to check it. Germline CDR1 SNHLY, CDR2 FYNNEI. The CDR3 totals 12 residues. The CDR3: CASIGLAGRQFF.

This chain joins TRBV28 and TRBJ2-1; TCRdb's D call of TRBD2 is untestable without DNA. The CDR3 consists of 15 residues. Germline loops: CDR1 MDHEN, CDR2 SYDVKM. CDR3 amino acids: CASSFILAGAQEQFF.

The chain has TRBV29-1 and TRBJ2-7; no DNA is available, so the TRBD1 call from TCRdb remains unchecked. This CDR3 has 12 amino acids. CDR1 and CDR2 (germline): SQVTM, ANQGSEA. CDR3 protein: CSVEGTGVEQYF.